This is a list of T cell receptor beta chains from one sample in a study of radiotherapy plus CTLA-4 blockade in lung cancer. Measured with immunoSEQ multiplex PCR; TCRdb has only the in-frame clones, and not every one. The sample includes approximately 57,000 clones, just under 85% seen only once; the top ten take approximately 6.1%. The material sequenced was peripheral blood, taken from a patient treated with radiotherapy plus ipilimumab. These TCRs come from a human donor with non-small cell lung cancer whose response to radiotherapy plus ipilimumab could not be evaluated. Both conserved end residues are part of each CDR3. Fields, in order: J gene, clone size, D gene, V gene, CDR3 DNA, CDR3 protein. The D gene is left open where the match is weak. Size tells how often a clone was seen (once, few, many) or the class of an expanded clone, and some rows leave it out.

TRBJ1-4 few TRBD1 TRBV5-1 TGCGCCAGCAGCCCAAGGGCCAGGGGGAATGAAAAACTGTTTTTT CASSPRARGNEKLFF
TRBJ1-1 - TRBD1 TRBV7-8 TGTGCCAGCAGCTTAGAGAAGGGGGCGAGCACTGAAGCTTTCTTT CASSLEKGASTEAFF
TRBJ1-1 - TRBD1 TRBV10-3 TGTGCCATCAGTGAGTCGGGGACAGGGGACGGAAACACTGAAGCTTTCTTT CAISESGTGDGNTEAFF
TRBJ2-5 - - TRBV4-1 TGCGCCAGCAGCCAAGCAATCAGGGGCTGGGGCAACGAAGAGACCCAGTACTTC CASSQAIRGWGNEETQYF
TRBJ2-7 - - TRBV6-1 TGTGCCAGCAGTGACCCCGGGGAGGGGGGCCCCTACGAGCAGTACTTC CASSDPGEGGPYEQYF
TRBJ2-3 - - TRBV9 TGTGCCAGCAGCGTAGCGACAGATACGCAGTATTTT CASSVATDTQYF
TRBJ1-1 - - TRBV7-2 TGTGCCAGCAGCTTTCAAGCCGACACCGTGAACACTGAAGCTTTCTTT CASSFQADTVNTEAFF
TRBJ2-7 - TRBD2 TRBV5-1 TGCGCCAGCAGCCCGGGGACTAGCGCCTACGAGCAGTACTTC CASSPGTSAYEQYF
TRBJ2-6 - - TRBV9 TGTGCCAGCAGCGTCCAGGTTACTGGGGCCAACGTCCTGACTTTC CASSVQVTGANVLTF
TRBJ2-5 - - TRBV11-2 TGTGCCAGCAGCTTATCGCCGACTAGAGAGACCCAGTACTTC CASSLSPTRETQYF
TRBJ1-1 - - TRBV28 TGTGCCAGCAGTCCAACAGGGAGGGACACTGAAGCTTTCTTT CASSPTGRDTEAFF
TRBJ1-1 - TRBD1 TRBV5-1 TGCGCCAGCAGCTTGGGGGACAGGGAGGCCACTGAAGCTTTCTTT CASSLGDREATEAFF
TRBJ1-2 few TRBD1 TRBV6-6 TGTGCCAGCAGTCGGGACAGGGGATATGGCTACACCTTC CASSRDRGYGYTF
TRBJ2-5 - - TRBV19 TGTGCCAGTAGTCCGCACAACCAAGAGACCCAGTACTTC CASSPHNQETQYF
TRBJ2-7 - - TRBV6-1 TGTGCCAGCAGTTGTAGTTACGAGCAGTACTTC CASSCSYEQYF
TRBJ2-1 few TRBD2 TRBV7-2 TGTGCCAGCAGCCCAGCGGGGGCCTCCTACAATGAGCAGTTCTTC CASSPAGASYNEQFF
TRBJ1-4 - - TRBV7-2 TGTGCCAGCAGCCGGGACACGGGAAATCGAAAACTGTTTTTT CASSRDTGNRKLFF
TRBJ2-7 - TRBD2 TRBV7-2 TGTGCCAGCAGCTCCTCTAGCGGGGGGCCCTACGAGCAGTACTTC CASSSSSGGPYEQYF
TRBJ1-4 - TRBD1 TRBV5-1 TGCGCCAGCAGCGAACAGGGGGCAGCTAATGAAAAACTGTTTTTT CASSEQGAANEKLFF
TRBJ2-1 - - TRBV6-1 TGTGCCAGCAGTGAAGTACAGGCTGGGCGGTTCTTC CASSEVQAGRFF
TRBJ2-2 few TRBD2 TRBV6-5 TGTGCCAGCAGTGAAGGGGACTACAATCCAGGGTTTTTT CASSEGDYNPGFF
TRBJ2-7 - TRBD1 TRBV5-4 TGTGCCAGCAGCTTGGCCGGGACAGGGGCCTACGAGCAGTACTTC CASSLAGTGAYEQYF
TRBJ1-1 - - TRBV9 TGTGCCAGCAGCGTTGGAGGGATGAACACTGAAGCTTTCTTT CASSVGGMNTEAFF
TRBJ1-3 - TRBD1 TRBV28 TGTGCCAGCAGTTTATCCCCAGGGGGCGCCGCTGGAAACACCATATATTTT CASSLSPGGAAGNTIYF
TRBJ2-3 - - TRBV7-2 TGTGCCAGCAGCTTTTACTTACCTAGCACAGATACGCAGTATTTT CASSFYLPSTDTQYF
TRBJ2-2 - TRBD1 TRBV29-1 TGCAGCGTTGGACAGGGGACAGGCGGGGAGCTGTTTTTT CSVGQGTGGELFF
TRBJ1-4 once - TRBV7-9 TGTGCCAGCAGCTTCGGGGATTTGGGTGAAAAACTGTTTTTT CASSFGDLGEKLFF
TRBJ2-5 - TRBD1 TRBV11-2 TGTGCCAGCAGCCAGGACAGGGCCACCCAGTACTTC CASSQDRATQYF
TRBJ1-2 - - TRBV21-1 TGTGCCAGCTGGAGGGCCCTACTCAGTGGCTACACCTTC CASWRALLSGYTF
TRBJ2-1 - - TRBV13 TGTGCCAGCAGCTTAGGGGACTACAGTAATGAGCAGTTCTTC CASSLGDYSNEQFF
TRBJ1-2 - - TRBV29-1 TGCAGCGTTCCCGTCCCCCCGGGGAACTATGGCTACACCTTC CSVPVPPGNYGYTF
TRBJ2-3 - TRBD1 TRBV5-6 TGTGCCAGCAGCGACCGGACAGGGGCAGGAGATACGCAGTATTTT CASSDRTGAGDTQYF
TRBJ2-1 - TRBD1 TRBV7-9 TGTGCCAGCAGCTTAGGGTTATTTGGACAGGACCTCTACAATGAGCAGTTCTTC CASSLGLFGQDLYNEQFF
TRBJ2-1 - - TRBV7-9 TGTGCCAGCACCCACGGGACAGAGCAGTTCTTC CASTHGTEQFF
TRBJ2-5 - TRBD1 TRBV28 TGTGCCAGCAGTCCCACGACAGGGGAAGAGACCCAGTACTTC CASSPTTGEETQYF
TRBJ1-5 - - TRBV4-1 TGCGCCAGCAGCCAAGATATCGGCAATCAGCCCCAGCATTTT CASSQDIGNQPQHF
TRBJ2-5 - - TRBV6-5 TGTGCCAGCCGGAGACAGACCCAAGAGACCCAGTACTTC CASRRQTQETQYF